This paragraph reports one T cell receptor beta chain. Its antigen is unidentified. The data derive from a study of T cells in Graves' hyperthyroidism and ophthalmopathy. Study findings and constraints: From stable hyperthyroidism, ophthalmopathy was separated by a 13 V-J model. Most expanded thyroid clonotypes above 0.001 recurred in blood.

Not enrolled were patients with uncontrolled infection, other autoimmune disease, pregnancy or lactation. On the basis of clinical symptoms, serum thyroxine and TRAb, thyroid ultrasound and orbital computed tomography, diagnoses were made. The length of the CDR3 is 14 residues. V lost 5 bases and J lost 0, with 11 bases in between. Germline V lookup: CDR1 MNHEY, CDR2 SVGAGI. There were TCR beta CDR3 regions amplified from RNA transcripts. In the first-round RT-PCR of the TCR CDR3, the HTBI primer set was used. TCRdb re-derived calls from the multiplex PCR reads in MiXCR, one entry per CDR3 protein. The sample contains a few hundred thousand distinct CDR3 sequences, about 45% of which appear only once.

The chain combines TRBV6-5 with TRBJ2-7; no definite D call. Input material: peripheral blood or thyroid tissue (not recorded which). This sequence originates from an adult woman with Graves' disease, either hyperthyroidism or ophthalmopathy (not recorded which). CDR3 protein: CASSPDGYSYEQYF. CDR3 nucleotide sequence: TGTGCCAGCAGTCCTGACGGATACTCCTACGAGCAGTACTTC.